This is a list of T cell receptor beta chains from one sample in a study of blood T cell repertoires in COVID-19. The data were produced by immunoSEQ multiplex PCR, yet TCRdb's version contains in-frame clones alone and is incomplete. The table has 210,000 or so clones, roughly 80% seen once; the top ten hold less than 20%. Sequenced material: peripheral blood. The receptor source for this set is a human donor in a cohort sampled during active COVID-19. The CDR3 runs from the conserved cysteine through the conserved F or W. Fields, in order: clone size, V gene, J gene, D gene, CDR3 protein, CDR3 DNA. The D gene is left open where the match is weak. For some rows the clone size is stated as once, few or many, or as a class when expanded; others skip it.

clone size: .
V gene: TRBV13
J gene: TRBJ2-7
D gene: TRBD1
CDR3 protein: CASSLLTGQGPHEQYF
CDR3 DNA: TGTGCCAGCAGCTTATTGACGGGACAGGGTCCCCACGAGCAGTACTTC

clone size: .
V gene: TRBV3-1/TRBV3-2
J gene: TRBJ1-2
D gene: TRBD1
CDR3 protein: CASSQEQGALGYTF
CDR3 DNA: TGTGCCAGCAGCCAAGAACAGGGGGCGCTTGGCTACACCTTC

clone size: .
V gene: TRBV7-8
J gene: TRBJ2-1
D gene: .
CDR3 protein: CASSPGQGTYNEQFF
CDR3 DNA: TGTGCCAGCAGTCCGGGGCAGGGGACCTACAATGAGCAGTTCTTC

clone size: few
V gene: TRBV10-3
J gene: TRBJ2-5
D gene: TRBD2
CDR3 protein: CAISESGLAGGRETQYF
CDR3 DNA: TGTGCCATCAGTGAGAGCGGACTAGCGGGGGGCCGGGAGACCCAGTACTTC

clone size: .
V gene: TRBV9
J gene: TRBJ1-4
D gene: .
CDR3 protein: CASSPHGEKLFF
CDR3 DNA: TGTGCCAGCAGCCCCCACGGTGAAAAACTGTTTTTT

clone size: .
V gene: TRBV2
J gene: TRBJ2-1
D gene: .
CDR3 protein: CATSPGLSSYNEQFF
CDR3 DNA: TGTGCCACCAGTCCGGGACTTAGCTCCTACAATGAGCAGTTCTTC

clone size: .
V gene: TRBV5-1
J gene: TRBJ2-1
D gene: TRBD1
CDR3 protein: CASSLVRGSSYNEQFF
CDR3 DNA: TGCGCCAGCAGCTTGGTCAGGGGGAGCTCCTACAATGAGCAGTTCTTC

clone size: .
V gene: TRBV3-1/TRBV3-2
J gene: TRBJ2-4
D gene: .
CDR3 protein: CASSRQGGLAKNIQYF
CDR3 DNA: TGTGCCAGCAGCCGGCAGGGGGGCTTAGCCAAAAACATTCAGTACTTC

clone size: once
V gene: TRBV30
J gene: TRBJ1-5
D gene: .
CDR3 protein: CAWSPGTSNQPQHF
CDR3 DNA: TGTGCCTGGAGTCCCGGGACATCCAATCAGCCCCAGCATTTT

clone size: .
V gene: TRBV3-1/TRBV3-2
J gene: TRBJ2-3
D gene: .
CDR3 protein: CASSQGLVPNTQYF
CDR3 DNA: TGTGCCAGCAGCCAAGGACTAGTCCCAAATACGCAGTATTTT

clone size: .
V gene: TRBV19
J gene: TRBJ1-1
D gene: .
CDR3 protein: CASSLNGQGWTEAFF
CDR3 DNA: TGTGCCAGTAGTCTGAACGGGCAGGGATGGACTGAAGCTTTCTTT

clone size: .
V gene: TRBV14
J gene: TRBJ1-2
D gene: .
CDR3 protein: CASSQELVGAGGYTF
CDR3 DNA: TGTGCCAGCAGCCAAGAGCTGGTGGGGGCCGGTGGCTACACCTTC

clone size: .
V gene: TRBV5-1
J gene: TRBJ2-2
D gene: .
CDR3 protein: CASSLSGFSGELFF
CDR3 DNA: TGCGCCAGCAGCTTGTCAGGGTTCAGCGGGGAGCTGTTTTTT

clone size: .
V gene: TRBV28
J gene: TRBJ1-4
D gene: .
CDR3 protein: CASSLGGEKLFF
CDR3 DNA: TGTGCCAGCAGCCTCGGTGGTGAAAAACTGTTTTTT

clone size: .
V gene: TRBV28
J gene: TRBJ2-7
D gene: TRBD1
CDR3 protein: CASSHSRDRGIPSYEQYF
CDR3 DNA: TGTGCCAGCAGCCATTCCCGGGACAGGGGTATCCCCTCCTACGAGCAGTACTTC

clone size: .
V gene: TRBV19
J gene: TRBJ2-2
D gene: .
CDR3 protein: CASSIGRGIGELFF
CDR3 DNA: TGTGCCAGTAGTATTGGCAGGGGAATCGGGGAGCTGTTTTTT

clone size: .
V gene: TRBV6-5
J gene: TRBJ1-2
D gene: .
CDR3 protein: CASRRQRGSFGGYTF
CDR3 DNA: TGTGCCAGCAGGCGTCAGCGGGGCAGTTTTGGTGGCTACACCTTC

clone size: .
V gene: TRBV28
J gene: TRBJ2-3
D gene: TRBD2
CDR3 protein: CASSLAGVQDTQYF
CDR3 DNA: TGTGCCAGCAGTCTAGCGGGAGTCCAAGATACGCAGTATTTT

clone size: once
V gene: TRBV2
J gene: TRBJ2-3
D gene: TRBD1
CDR3 protein: CATRQGAVDTQYF
CDR3 DNA: TGTGCCACCCGACAGGGGGCTGTGGATACGCAGTATTTT

clone size: .
V gene: TRBV6-5
J gene: TRBJ1-1
D gene: .
CDR3 protein: CASSTITGGSAFF
CDR3 DNA: TGTGCCAGCAGTACCATAACCGGGGGGTCAGCTTTCTTT

clone size: .
V gene: TRBV18
J gene: TRBJ1-1
D gene: .
CDR3 protein: CASSPSDTRQGAFF
CDR3 DNA: TGTGCCAGCTCACCCTCGGACACACGCCAGGGGGCTTTCTTT

clone size: .
V gene: TRBV20-1
J gene: TRBJ2-7
D gene: .
CDR3 protein: CSASSGRLGEQYF
CDR3 DNA: TGCAGTGCTAGTTCGGGAAGGCTCGGCGAGCAGTACTTC

clone size: .
V gene: TRBV18
J gene: TRBJ2-1
D gene: TRBD2
CDR3 protein: CASSPYSGTGNNEQFF
CDR3 DNA: TGTGCCAGCTCACCGTATAGCGGGACGGGAAACAATGAGCAGTTCTTC

clone size: once
V gene: TRBV7-9
J gene: TRBJ2-5
D gene: .
CDR3 protein: CASSSGNLETQYF
CDR3 DNA: TGTGCCAGCAGCTCAGGGAACTTGGAGACCCAGTACTTC

clone size: .
V gene: TRBV7-3
J gene: TRBJ1-4
D gene: .
CDR3 protein: CASSPGSLANEKLFF
CDR3 DNA: TGTGCCAGCAGCCCGGGGTCGCTCGCTAATGAAAAACTGTTTTTT

clone size: once
V gene: TRBV30
J gene: TRBJ2-5
D gene: .
CDR3 protein: CAWSRRGLETQYF
CDR3 DNA: TGTGCCTGGAGTCGTAGGGGGTTGGAGACCCAGTACTTC

clone size: .
V gene: TRBV7-2
J gene: TRBJ2-2
D gene: TRBD2
CDR3 protein: CASSLAGTSGGELFF
CDR3 DNA: TGTGCCAGCAGCTTAGCTGGGACTAGCGGCGGGGAGCTGTTTTTT

clone size: .
V gene: TRBV9
J gene: TRBJ2-1
D gene: TRBD2
CDR3 protein: CASSVSGVPTNEQFF
CDR3 DNA: TGTGCCAGCAGCGTTAGCGGGGTTCCGACCAATGAGCAGTTCTTC

clone size: .
V gene: TRBV19
J gene: TRBJ2-3
D gene: TRBD2
CDR3 protein: CASSMAGGTDTQYF
CDR3 DNA: TGTGCCAGTAGTATGGCGGGGGGCACAGATACGCAGTATTTT

clone size: .
V gene: TRBV2
J gene: TRBJ2-1
D gene: TRBD1
CDR3 protein: CASSGTGTHEQFF
CDR3 DNA: TGTGCCAGCAGTGGGACAGGGACCCATGAGCAGTTCTTC

clone size: .
V gene: TRBV3-1/TRBV3-2
J gene: TRBJ2-3
D gene: TRBD2
CDR3 protein: CASSQGGLAADTQYF
CDR3 DNA: TGTGCCAGCAGCCAAGGGGGACTAGCGGCAGATACGCAGTATTTT

clone size: .
V gene: TRBV6-5
J gene: TRBJ1-2
D gene: .
CDR3 protein: CASGQGSYGYTF
CDR3 DNA: TGTGCCAGCGGGCAGGGAAGCTATGGCTACACCTTC

clone size: .
V gene: TRBV4-2
J gene: TRBJ1-1
D gene: TRBD1
CDR3 protein: CASSQPGDRPKAFF
CDR3 DNA: TGTGCCAGCAGCCAACCTGGGGACAGGCCGAAAGCTTTCTTT

clone size: .
V gene: TRBV28
J gene: TRBJ2-5
D gene: .
CDR3 protein: CASSSRSETQYF
CDR3 DNA: TGTGCCAGCAGTTCCAGGTCCGAGACCCAGTACTTC

clone size: .
V gene: TRBV5-6
J gene: TRBJ1-2
D gene: .
CDR3 protein: CASSLDREPYGYTF
CDR3 DNA: TGTGCCAGCAGCTTGGACAGGGAACCCTATGGCTACACCTTC

clone size: .
V gene: TRBV11-1
J gene: TRBJ2-1
D gene: TRBD2
CDR3 protein: CASSSNPSGRAGEQFF
CDR3 DNA: TGTGCCAGCAGCTCGAACCCTAGCGGGAGGGCCGGTGAGCAGTTCTTC

clone size: .
V gene: TRBV4-2
J gene: TRBJ1-2
D gene: .
CDR3 protein: CASSRDYGYTF
CDR3 DNA: TGTGCCAGCAGCCGCGACTATGGCTACACCTTC

clone size: .
V gene: TRBV19
J gene: TRBJ2-2
D gene: TRBD1
CDR3 protein: CASSSGQESGELFF
CDR3 DNA: TGTGCCAGTAGTTCGGGACAGGAAAGTGGGGAGCTGTTTTTT

clone size: .
V gene: TRBV5-1
J gene: TRBJ1-2
D gene: .
CDR3 protein: CASSLPSVANYGYTF
CDR3 DNA: TGCGCCAGCAGCTTACCGAGCGTAGCTAACTATGGCTACACCTTC

clone size: few
V gene: TRBV27
J gene: TRBJ2-3
D gene: TRBD2
CDR3 protein: CASTQLAGGPDTQYF
CDR3 DNA: TGTGCCAGCACCCAACTAGCGGGAGGGCCTGATACGCAGTATTTT

clone size: once
V gene: TRBV6-5
J gene: TRBJ2-7
D gene: .
CDR3 protein: CAIQAMTSSYEQYF
CDR3 DNA: TGTGCCATCCAGGCCATGACCAGCTCCTACGAGCAGTACTTC

clone size: .
V gene: TRBV7-8
J gene: TRBJ1-6
D gene: TRBD1
CDR3 protein: CASSLGTGSYNSPLHF
CDR3 DNA: TGTGCCAGCAGCCTCGGGACAGGCTCCTATAATTCACCCCTCCACTTT

clone size: .
V gene: TRBV5-1
J gene: TRBJ2-2
D gene: .
CDR3 protein: CASSAREANTGELFF
CDR3 DNA: TGCGCCAGCAGCGCTAGGGAGGCGAACACCGGGGAGCTGTTTTTT

clone size: .
V gene: TRBV5-1
J gene: TRBJ2-6
D gene: .
CDR3 protein: CASSSRQPGANVLTF
CDR3 DNA: TGCGCCAGCAGCTCAAGACAGCCTGGGGCCAACGTCCTGACTTTC

clone size: .
V gene: TRBV7-8
J gene: TRBJ2-2
D gene: .
CDR3 protein: CASSHQTEFTGELFF
CDR3 DNA: TGTGCCAGCAGCCACCAGACAGAATTCACCGGGGAGCTGTTTTTT

clone size: .
V gene: TRBV14
J gene: TRBJ1-1
D gene: .
CDR3 protein: CASSQGSVTEAFF
CDR3 DNA: TGTGCCAGCAGCCAAGGTTCCGTGACTGAAGCTTTCTTT

clone size: .
V gene: TRBV5-3
J gene: TRBJ2-6
D gene: TRBD1
CDR3 protein: CARSSRQGAAGANVLTF
CDR3 DNA: TGTGCCAGAAGCTCCCGACAGGGGGCCGCTGGGGCCAACGTCCTGACTTTC

clone size: .
V gene: TRBV5-1
J gene: TRBJ1-3
D gene: .
CDR3 protein: CASSGSGAGNTIYF
CDR3 DNA: TGCGCCAGCAGTGGATCAGGGGCTGGAAACACCATATATTTT

clone size: .
V gene: TRBV19
J gene: TRBJ1-3
D gene: .
CDR3 protein: CASSIGRSGNTIYF
CDR3 DNA: TGTGCCAGTAGTATAGGCCGGAGTGGAAACACCATATATTTT

clone size: .
V gene: TRBV13
J gene: TRBJ1-1
D gene: TRBD1
CDR3 protein: CASSSRDRAEAFF
CDR3 DNA: TGTGCCAGCAGCTCGAGGGACAGGGCTGAAGCTTTCTTT

clone size: .
V gene: TRBV9
J gene: TRBJ2-1
D gene: TRBD1
CDR3 protein: CASRVGQGSYNEQFF
CDR3 DNA: TGTGCCAGCAGAGTTGGACAGGGGTCCTACAATGAGCAGTTCTTC

clone size: .
V gene: TRBV7-2
J gene: TRBJ2-1
D gene: TRBD2
CDR3 protein: CASSAGLAGGEQFF
CDR3 DNA: TGTGCCAGCAGCGCGGGACTAGCGGGAGGAGAGCAGTTCTTC

clone size: .
V gene: TRBV29-1
J gene: TRBJ1-4
D gene: .
CDR3 protein: CSVDGGAGEKLFF
CDR3 DNA: TGCAGCGTTGATGGGGGGGCAGGCGAAAAACTGTTTTTT

clone size: few
V gene: TRBV11-2
J gene: TRBJ2-2
D gene: .
CDR3 protein: CASKGVDLFTGELFF
CDR3 DNA: TGTGCCAGCAAGGGGGTAGATTTATTCACCGGGGAGCTGTTTTTT

clone size: .
V gene: TRBV7-9
J gene: TRBJ2-3
D gene: .
CDR3 protein: CASSSGTSTDTQYF
CDR3 DNA: TGTGCCAGCAGCTCGGGGACTTCCACCGATACGCAGTATTTT

clone size: .
V gene: TRBV27
J gene: TRBJ1-5
D gene: .
CDR3 protein: CASSWSGLDQPQHF
CDR3 DNA: TGTGCCAGCAGTTGGTCGGGACTCGATCAGCCCCAGCATTTT

clone size: .
V gene: TRBV7-2
J gene: TRBJ1-4
D gene: .
CDR3 protein: CASSRGLGNEKLFF
CDR3 DNA: TGTGCCAGCAGCCGGGGACTTGGGAATGAAAAACTGTTTTTT

clone size: once
V gene: TRBV19
J gene: TRBJ2-1
D gene: .
CDR3 protein: CASRQGNLYNEQFF
CDR3 DNA: TGTGCCAGTAGGCAGGGAAATCTATACAATGAGCAGTTCTTC

clone size: few
V gene: TRBV7-9
J gene: TRBJ2-1
D gene: TRBD2
CDR3 protein: CASLKPGLAGGGAYNEQFF
CDR3 DNA: TGTGCCAGCTTAAAGCCGGGACTAGCGGGAGGGGGGGCCTACAATGAGCAGTTCTTC